Listed below are T cell receptor beta chains from one sample, sequenced in a study of blood T cell repertoires in COVID-19. Profiling relied on immunoSEQ multiplex PCR, and the TCRdb table lists in-frame clones only, not all of them. The sample lists fewer than 200,000 clones; 65% to 85% were seen once. Sequencing used PBMCs or T cells enriched from blood (not recorded which). These receptors all come from a woman aged 30 to 39 who had been exposed to COVID-19. CDR3s include the opening cysteine and the closing phenylalanine or tryptophan. D genes are given only for firm matches. Not every row has a clone size; where given, it reads once, few, many or a size class.

V	size	D	J	CDR3	DNA
TRBV29-1	NA	TRBD1	TRBJ1-1	CSADRGVGTEAFF	TGCAGCGCAGACAGGGGGGTCGGCACTGAAGCTTTCTTT
TRBV5-1	NA	NA	TRBJ1-1	CASSLGRQALGTEAFF	TGCGCCAGCAGCTTGGGCCGACAGGCGCTGGGCACTGAAGCTTTCTTT
TRBV12-3/TRBV12-4	few	NA	TRBJ1-2	CASSLAGDYGYTF	TGTGCCAGCAGTTTAGCAGGAGACTATGGCTACACCTTC
TRBV19	few	NA	TRBJ1-1	CASSPGEMNTEAFF	TGTGCCAGTAGCCCCGGAGAAATGAACACTGAAGCTTTCTTT
TRBV19	NA	NA	TRBJ1-4	CASRFRVGGSSEKLFF	TGTGCCAGTAGGTTTCGGGTGGGAGGCAGCTCCGAAAAACTGTTTTTT
TRBV29-1	NA	NA	TRBJ1-2	CSTQGDGYTF	TGCAGCACACAGGGAGATGGCTACACCTTC
TRBV5-6	NA	NA	TRBJ2-5	CASSLPPQETQYF	TGTGCCAGCAGCTTGCCCCCTCAAGAGACCCAGTACTTC
TRBV19	NA	NA	TRBJ2-5	CASSNAGTRWETQYF	TGTGCCAGTAGTAACGCCGGGACAAGGTGGGAGACCCAGTACTTC
TRBV7-8	NA	NA	TRBJ2-3	CASSLGARTDTQYF	TGTGCCAGCAGCTTAGGAGCCCGCACAGATACGCAGTATTTT
TRBV10-3	NA	TRBD2	TRBJ2-3	CAISGHGLAGGLGTDTQYF	TGTGCCATCAGTGGCCACGGACTAGCGGGGGGGCTGGGCACAGATACGCAGTATTTT